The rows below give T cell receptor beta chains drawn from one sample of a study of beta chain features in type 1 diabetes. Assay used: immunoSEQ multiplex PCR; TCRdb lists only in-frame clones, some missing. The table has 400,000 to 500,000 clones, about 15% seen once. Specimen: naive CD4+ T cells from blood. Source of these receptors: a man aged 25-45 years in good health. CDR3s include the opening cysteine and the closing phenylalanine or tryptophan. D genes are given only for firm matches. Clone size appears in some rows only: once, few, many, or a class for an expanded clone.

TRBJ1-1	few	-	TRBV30	CAWNGYTEAFF	TGTGCCTGGAACGGATACACTGAAGCTTTCTTT
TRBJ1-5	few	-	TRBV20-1	CSARLGTRQHF	TGCAGTGCTAGGCTTGGTACTCGCCAGCATTTT
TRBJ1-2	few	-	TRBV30	CAWSVEGYGYTF	TGTGCCTGGAGTGTTGAGGGGTATGGCTACACCTTC
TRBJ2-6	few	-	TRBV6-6	CASSKASGANVLTF	TGTGCCAGCTCCAAAGCCTCTGGGGCCAACGTCCTGACTTTC
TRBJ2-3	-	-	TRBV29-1	CSVVDRTTTDTQYF	TGCAGCGTTGTGGACAGAACTACCACAGATACGCAGTATTTT
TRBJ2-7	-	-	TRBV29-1	CSVEGRGPNYEQYF	TGCAGCGTTGAGGGGCGGGGTCCGAACTACGAGCAGTACTTC
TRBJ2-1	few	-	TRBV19	CASSRGSFNEQFF	TGTGCCAGTAGCCGAGGATCTTTCAATGAGCAGTTCTTC
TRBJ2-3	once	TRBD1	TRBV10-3	CAIQGQGLDTQYF	TGTGCCATCCAGGGACAGGGCTTGGATACGCAGTATTTT
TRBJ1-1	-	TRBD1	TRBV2	CASDRDSAEAFF	TGTGCCAGCGACAGGGACAGCGCTGAAGCTTTCTTT
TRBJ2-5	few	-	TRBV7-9	CASSLRNPYQETQYF	TGTGCCAGCAGCTTACGGAACCCGTACCAAGAGACCCAGTACTTC
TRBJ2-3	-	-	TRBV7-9	CASSKDPDTQYF	TGTGCCAGCAGCAAGGACCCAGATACGCAGTATTTT
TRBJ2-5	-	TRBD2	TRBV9	CASSVGGLAGQETQYF	TGTGCCAGCAGCGTAGGGGGACTAGCGGGCCAAGAGACCCAGTACTTC
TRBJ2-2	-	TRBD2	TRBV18	CASSPRGANTGELFF	TGTGCCAGCTCACCCCGGGGGGCGAACACCGGGGAGCTGTTTTTT
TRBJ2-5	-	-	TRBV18	CASSPPGQLIQTQYF	TGTGCCAGCTCACCCCCAGGACAACTCATCCAGACCCAGTACTTC
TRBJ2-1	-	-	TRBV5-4	CASSLGGISGTDEQFF	TGTGCCAGCAGCTTGGGGGGAATTTCGGGGACGGATGAGCAGTTCTTC
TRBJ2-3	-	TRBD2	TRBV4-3	CASSQVQTSGPDTDTQYF	TGCGCCAGCAGCCAAGTTCAAACTAGCGGGCCTGACACAGATACGCAGTATTTT
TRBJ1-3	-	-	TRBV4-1	CASSQGEGNTIYF	TGCGCCAGCAGCCAAGGAGAGGGAAACACCATATATTTT
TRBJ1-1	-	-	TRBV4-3	CASSRDVNTEAFF	TGCGCCAGCAGCCGGGACGTGAACACTGAAGCTTTCTTT
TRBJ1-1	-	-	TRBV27	CASSPQGAATEAFF	TGTGCCAGCAGTCCCCAAGGGGCAGCTACTGAAGCTTTCTTT
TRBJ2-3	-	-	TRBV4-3	CASSQVRPDTQYF	TGCGCCAGCAGCCAAGTTCGTCCAGATACGCAGTATTTT
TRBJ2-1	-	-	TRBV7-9	CASSLVRRYYNEQFF	TGTGCCAGCAGCTTAGTAAGGAGGTACTACAATGAGCAGTTCTTC
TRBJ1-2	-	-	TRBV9	CASSVVGQSGYTF	TGTGCCAGCAGCGTAGTGGGACAAAGTGGCTACACCTTC
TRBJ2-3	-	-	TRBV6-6	CASSYSAATSTQYF	TGTGCCAGCAGTTACTCGGCGGCCACCAGTACGCAGTATTTT
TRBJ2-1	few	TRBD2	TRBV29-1	CSVVRTSGNEQFF	TGCAGCGTCGTTAGGACTAGCGGCAATGAGCAGTTCTTC
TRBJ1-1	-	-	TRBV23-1	CASRPSLKNTEAFF	TGCGCCAGCAGGCCGAGCCTAAAAAACACTGAAGCTTTCTTT
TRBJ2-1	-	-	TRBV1	CTSSQERLSPGLSNEQFF	TGCACCAGCAGCCAAGAAAGGCTATCTCCGGGCCTAAGCAATGAGCAGTTCTTC
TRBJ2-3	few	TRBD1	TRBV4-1	CASSQGPTGAYTDTQYF	TGCGCCAGCAGCCAAGGACCCACAGGGGCCTACACAGATACGCAGTATTTT
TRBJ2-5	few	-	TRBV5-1	CASSLKSSQETQYF	TGCGCCAGCAGCTTGAAGTCTTCTCAAGAGACCCAGTACTTC
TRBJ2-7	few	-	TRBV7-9	CASSLVGGWGEQYF	TGTGCCAGCAGCTTAGTTGGGGGCTGGGGCGAGCAGTACTTC
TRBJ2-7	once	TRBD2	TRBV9	CASSVGLAGEQYF	TGTGCCAGCAGCGTAGGACTAGCGGGAGAGCAGTACTTC
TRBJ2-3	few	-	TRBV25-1	CASSEAGKGIDTQYF	TGTGCCAGCAGTGAAGCGGGGAAAGGCATCGATACGCAGTATTTT
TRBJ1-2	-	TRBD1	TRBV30	CAWTGGNYGYTF	TGTGCCTGGACAGGGGGCAACTATGGCTACACCTTC
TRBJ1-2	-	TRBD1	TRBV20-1	CSARTGDGYTF	TGCAGTGCTAGGACAGGGGACGGCTACACCTTC
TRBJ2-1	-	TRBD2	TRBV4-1	CASSHPAGGRHNEQFF	TGCGCCAGCAGCCACCCAGCGGGGGGACGCCACAATGAGCAGTTCTTC
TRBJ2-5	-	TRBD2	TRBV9	CASSVGSGSALETQYF	TGTGCCAGCAGCGTTGGTAGCGGGAGCGCTCTAGAGACCCAGTACTTC
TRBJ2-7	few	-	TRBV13	CASSLVLMGQDRSGVQYF	TGTGCCAGCAGCTTAGTTTTGATGGGACAAGATAGATCGGGGGTGCAGTACTTC
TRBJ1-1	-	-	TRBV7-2	CASSLRGVKNTEAFF	TGTGCCAGCAGCCTTAGGGGAGTTAAGAACACTGAAGCTTTCTTT
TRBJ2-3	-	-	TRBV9	CASSLGGSTDTQYF	TGTGCCAGCAGCCTGGGGGGCAGCACAGATACGCAGTATTTT
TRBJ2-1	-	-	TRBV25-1	CAREYNEQFF	TGTGCCAGGGAGTACAATGAGCAGTTCTTC
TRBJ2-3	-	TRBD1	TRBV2	CASSERTGGPDTQYF	TGTGCCAGCAGTGAAAGGACAGGGGGCCCTGATACGCAGTATTTT
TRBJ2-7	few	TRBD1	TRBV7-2	CASSPDRGSPFGQYF	TGTGCCAGCAGCCCGGACAGGGGATCCCCTTTCGGGCAGTACTTC
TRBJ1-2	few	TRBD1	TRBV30	CACRHGTDRSTF	TGTGCCTGTCGACACGGGACAGATAGAAGCACCTTC